This T cell receptor (beta chain) was obtained from a study of technical replicates of blood from several donors. Trimming left V 6 bases short and J 2 bases short, with 7 bases between. The CDR3 runs 12 residues. Per germline, CDR1 WNHNN and CDR2 SYGVQD (reference sequence). The table came from immunoSEQ multiplex PCR; TCRdb's copy has only in-frame clones and leaves some out. Among about 98,000 clones listed, 90% to 96% were seen once. Sequencing was performed on T cells isolated from PBMCs. The chain joins TRBV10-1 to TRBJ2-5, with a weak D call TRBD1 (6 bases). The TCR originated in a human donor in good health. CDR3 nucleotide sequence: TGCGCCAGCAGCCAGGGGCAAGAGACCCAGTACTTC. Encoded protein: CASSQGQETQYF.